Listed here are 24 T cell receptor beta chains from one sample, sequenced in a study of beta chain features in type 1 diabetes. Study-level findings and limits: Shorter TCRB CDR3s, moderately but significantly so, were found in Type 1 diabetes patients in all four CD4+ subsets.

No antigen has been identified for these receptors. Isolated RNA was reverse transcribed in full, so expressed TCRB transcripts were sequenced. Libraries were prepared by immunoSEQ multiplex PCR; TCRdb keeps only in-frame clonotypes and omits some of them. The sample yields 100,000 to 150,000 clones, around 8.8% seen once. The sequenced material came from central memory CD4+ T cells from blood. The receptor set was obtained from a young man with type 1 diabetes.

This clone was counted a few times. The genes are TRBV5-1 and TRBJ1-6; D not resolved. The V gene's germline CDR1 is SGHRS and CDR2 YFSETQ. The CDR3 runs 12 residues. V lost 5 bases and J 5 bases, leaving 5 bases between the germline ends. CDR3 amino acids: CASRQDNSPLHF. CDR3 bases: TGCGCCAGCAGGCAGGATAATTCACCCCTCCACTTT. The entire variable domain, with the rest obtained from reference TRBV5-1 and TRBJ1-6, is as follows: KAGVTQTPRYLIKTRGQQVTLSCSPISGHRSVSWYQQTPGQGLQFLFEYFSETQRNKGNFPGRFSGRQFSNSRSEMNVSTLELGDSALYLCASRQDNSPLHFGNGTRLTVT.

This clone was observed a few times. This chain connects TRBV2 to TRBJ2-1; TRBD2 aligns across 9 bases. The germline gives CDR1 SNHLY, CDR2 FYNNEI. V was pared by 8 bases and J by 4 bases, with 6 bases of the junction left unmatched. The CDR3 is 14 amino acids. As DNA, the CDR3 is TGTGCCAGCGGGCTAGCGGGGATATACAATGAGCAGTTCTTC. Its protein is CASGLAGIYNEQFF.

This rearrangement joins TRBV5-1 to TRBJ2-5, with 7 nucleotides matching TRBD2. From germline, CDR1 is SGHRS and CDR2 YFSETQ. The V gene end was trimmed by 7 bases and the J gene end by 3 bases; junction bases not matched to a gene: 9. The CDR3 covers 14 residues. As DNA, the CDR3 is TGCGCCAGCGTCCCGAGTGGGGGGGAAGAGACCCAGTACTTC. Amino acid sequence: CASVPSGGEETQYF.

Only a few counts were recorded for this clone. V is TRBV18 and J is TRBJ1-4; D is undetermined. Germline CDR1 and CDR2: KGHSH and LQKENI. There are 15 residues in the CDR3. Trimming left V 0 bases short and J 8 bases short, with 13 bases between. In DNA form, the CDR3 reads TGTGCCAGCTCACCACCGAGCGGGGAAGGGGAAAAACTGTTTTTT. Translating it yields CASSPPSGEGEKLFF.

V gene TRBV7-9 combines with J gene TRBJ2-3; 9 positions match TRBD2. Trimming took 5 bases from V and 6 from J; bases not matched to a gene: 3. This CDR3 comprises 13 residues. Germline-derived CDR1 and CDR2 are SEHNR and FQNEAQ (reference sequence). The CDR3 protein is CASSVAGGDTQYF. Here the CDR3 DNA reads TGTGCCAGCAGCGTCGCGGGAGGGGATACGCAGTATTTT.

The table lists this clone with a few counts. The genes are TRBV5-1 and TRBJ2-5; perhaps TRBD2 as D (6 bases). CDR1 is SGHRS, CDR2 YFSETQ, per germline. The CDR3 has 16 amino acids. The ends were cut back, 3 bases at V and 4 bases at J, with 19 bases in the middle. CDR3 in amino acids: CASSYGGLTSSETQYF. Written as DNA, the CDR3 is TGCGCCAGCAGCTACGGGGGACTGACATCGTCAGAGACCCAGTACTTC.

The chain uses TRBV4-2 and TRBJ2-1; possibly TRBD1 for D (6 bases). This CDR3 spans 15 amino acids. Germline V gene sequence: CDR1 LGHNA, CDR2 YNFKEQ. Trimming removed 0 bases from V and 6 bases from J, with 12 bases in between. Written as DNA, the CDR3 is TGTGCCAGCAGCCAAGACCCGGGGACATCCAATGAGCAGTTCTTC. Residues: CASSQDPGTSNEQFF.

This sequence joins TRBV13 and TRBJ2-7; D gene uncertain. V lost 2 bases and J 3 bases, leaving 8 bases between the germline ends. CDR3 size: 13 residues. Looked up from germline, CDR1 is PRHDT and CDR2 is FYEKMQ (reference sequence). Here the CDR3 reads CASSLNGLYEQYF. The CDR3 region has the DNA TGTGCCAGCAGCTTAAACGGTCTCTACGAGCAGTACTTC. Supplemented by reference TRBV13 and TRBJ2-7, the full variable domain reads AAGVIQSPRHLIKEKRETATLKCYPIPRHDTVYWYQQGPGQDPQFLISFYEKMQSDKGSIPDRFSAQQFSDYHSELNMSSLELGDSALYFCASSLNGLYEQYFGPGTRLTVT.

This clone has more than one count but fewer than ten. V is TRBV4-3 and J is TRBJ2-7, with 7 nucleotides matching TRBD1. Losses at the gene ends were 1 base for V and 1 base for J; bases not matched to a gene: 7. The CDR3 is 16 amino acids. CDR1 and CDR2 from the germline V gene are LGHNA and YSLEER. The CDR3 reads CASSQGEGARSYEQYF. Written as DNA, the CDR3 is TGCGCCAGCAGCCAAGGTGAGGGGGCGAGGTCCTACGAGCAGTACTTC.

This clone occurred a few times. This chain links TRBV10-3 with TRBJ2-3; 9 nucleotides match TRBD1. This CDR3 has 15 amino acids. V lost 6 bases to trimming and J lost 8 bases; unmatched junction nucleotides: 12. Germline V gene lookup returns CDR1 ENHRY and CDR2 SYGVKD. CDR3 protein: CAISQTGGASSTQYF. The CDR3 DNA reads as TGTGCCATCAGCCAAACAGGGGGCGCATCATCTACGCAGTATTTT.

This clone was counted a few times. CDR3 protein: CSVEGGAGEKLFF. The CDR3 DNA reads as TGCAGCGTTGAAGGGGGAGCGGGGGAAAAACTGTTTTTT. The genes are TRBV29-1 and TRBJ1-4; unclear D gene. Germline CDR1 is SQVTM and CDR2 is ANQGSEA. The CDR3 is made up of 13 amino acids. V shed 1 base and J shed 8 bases, with 11 bases lying between them.

Worth noting for this clone: The same CDR3 arises from other DNA sequences in this sample as well. CDR3 amino acids: CASSSARTDTQYF. The CDR3 DNA is TGTGCCAGCAGCTCAGCTAGGACAGATACGCAGTATTTT. This chain links TRBV7-3 with TRBJ2-3, with D uncertain. The CDR3 loop spans 13 amino acids. Trimming removed 4 bases from V and 3 bases from J, with 8 bases in between. Looked up from germline, CDR1 is SGHTA and CDR2 is FQGTGA.

Of note for this clone: The sample contains more than one DNA sequence encoding this CDR3. The rearrangement uses TRBV5-4 and TRBJ2-5; 11 nucleotides match TRBD2. Losses at the gene ends were 2 bases for V and 1 base for J; bases not matched to a gene: 1. The CDR3 consists of 15 residues. Germline V lookup: CDR1 SGHNT, CDR2 YYREEE (reference sequence). CDR3 amino acids: CASSLTSGGQETQYF. CDR3 in DNA: TGTGCCAGCAGCTTAACTAGCGGGGGCCAAGAGACCCAGTACTTC.

This clone was picked up a small number of times. The chain joins TRBV28 to TRBJ2-1; weak D call: TRBD2 (5 bases). V shed 1 base and J shed 15 bases, with 13 bases lying between them. Germline loops: CDR1 MDHEN, CDR2 SYDVKM. The CDR3 is 12 residues long. The CDR3 DNA is TGTGCCAGCAGTTTATACGAGGGCGGGCGGTTCTTC. It specifies CASSLYEGGRFF.

The chain joins TRBV19 to TRBJ2-7, with D perhaps matching TRBD1 (5 bases). Germline V gene lookup returns CDR1 LNHDA and CDR2 SQIVND (reference sequence). There are 15 residues in the CDR3. The germline V and J ends were trimmed by 6 bases and 0 bases, with 15 bases remaining between them. The DNA of the CDR3 is TGTGCCAGTAGCCCGACAGAATCCTCCTCCTACGAGCAGTACTTC. Translation gives CASSPTESSSYEQYF.

The chain is built from TRBV15 and TRBJ1-4; 8 nucleotides match TRBD1. V gave up 4 bases and J gave up 8 bases; unmatched junction bases: 9. Germline CDR1 reads LNHNV; CDR2 reads YYDKDF (reference sequence). The CDR3 totals 15 residues. Here the CDR3 reads CATSMRTGTGEKLFF. The DNA for the CDR3 is TGTGCCACCAGCATGCGGACCGGGACAGGAGAAAAACTGTTTTTT.

The genes are TRBV2 and TRBJ1-1; D call uncertain. The CDR3 is 15 residues long. The V and J ends lost 5 bases and 0 bases respectively, with 13 bases between them. Germline V lookup: CDR1 SNHLY, CDR2 FYNNEI. DNA for the CDR3: TGTGCCAGCAGTTCCCAGATTATCCTGAACACTGAAGCTTTCTTT. Amino acid sequence: CASSSQIILNTEAFF.

The V and J genes are TRBV11-2 and TRBJ2-1, with TRBD2 matching 13 bases. Germline trimming cut 2 bases from V and 9 bases from J; bases unmatched to any gene: 7. This CDR3 is 16 amino acids long. In germline, CDR1 is SGHAT, CDR2 FQNNGV. Written as DNA, the CDR3 is TGTGCCAGCAGCTTATCAACTAGCGGGGGGGCGAGTGAGCAGTTCTTC. Protein product: CASSLSTSGGASEQFF.

The chain links TRBV4-3 to TRBJ2-5; tentatively, D is TRBD1 (6 bases). The CDR3 has 16 residues. With 4 bases removed from V and 4 bases from J, the gap between germline ends came to 19 bases. Germline V gene sequence: CDR1 LGHNA, CDR2 YSLEER. The CDR3 nucleotides read TGCGCCAGCAGCCCCCAAAGCGGACAGCCTGGAGAGACCCAGTACTTC. This encodes CASSPQSGQPGETQYF.

The chain has TRBV4-1 and TRBJ1-2; the match to TRBD1 covers 7 bases. There are 15 residues in the CDR3. V shed 8 bases and J 4 bases; nucleotides not matched to a gene: 13. CDR1 and CDR2 (germline): MGHRA, YSYEKL. CDR3: CASARDSPFGYGYTF. For the CDR3, the DNA is TGCGCCAGCGCACGGGACAGTCCGTTTGGCTATGGCTACACCTTC.

The chain combines TRBV4-2 with TRBJ2-6; D call uncertain. Germline CDR1 and CDR2: LGHNA and YNFKEQ. The CDR3 covers 16 residues. Trimming cost V 0 bases and J 4 bases, with 10 bases left between them. In nucleotides, the CDR3 is TGTGCCAGCAGCCAAGACCGGGTTATGGGGGCCAACGTCCTGACTTTC. Translated, it gives CASSQDRVMGANVLTF.

V and J are TRBV5-4 and TRBJ2-5; tentatively, D is TRBD2 (6 bases). The germline V and J ends were trimmed by 4 bases and 5 bases, with 15 bases remaining between them. Germline lookup yields CDR1 SGHNT and CDR2 YYREEE (reference sequence). The length of the CDR3 is 14 residues. CDR3 sequence: CASSDQASGETQYF. The DNA for the CDR3 is TGTGCCAGCAGCGATCAAGCAAGCGGGGAGACCCAGTACTTC. Variable domain in full (rest from reference TRBV5-4 and TRBJ2-5): ETGVTQSPTHLIKTRGQQVTLRCSSQSGHNTVSWYQQALGQGPQFIFQYYREEENGRGNFPPRFSGLQFPNYSSELNVNALELDDSALYLCASSDQASGETQYFGPGTRLLVL.

The genes are TRBV25-1 and TRBJ2-1, with 10 bases matching TRBD1. J gave up 5 bases and V 3 bases, and 10 bases lay outside the gene matches. CDR3 size: 17 residues. The germline V gene has CDR1 MGHDK and CDR2 SYGVNS. Here the CDR3 reads CASSDPGQGSQNNEQFF. In DNA, the CDR3 is TGTGCCAGCAGTGACCCGGGACAGGGGTCCCAAAACAATGAGCAGTTCTTC.

Only a few counts were recorded for this clone. The chain recombines TRBV5-4 with TRBJ2-6; D is perhaps TRBD2 (6 bases). V dropped 4 bases and J dropped 7 bases, with 18 bases sitting between them. Germline assignment: CDR1 SGHNT and CDR2 YYREEE (reference sequence). This CDR3 is built from 16 residues. The CDR3 bases are TGTGCCAGCAGCCCCGACGGGAGACCCGGAGCCAACGTCCTGACTTTC. This encodes CASSPDGRPGANVLTF.